This TCR beta chain was captured by sequencing in a study of T cells expressing NK-cell markers. Study information: One of the eight sequenced donors was seronegative, whereas the other seven were HCMV-seropositive.

From germline, CDR1 is SGHVS and CDR2 FNYEAQ. The CDR3 extends over 16 amino acids. Generation of TCR beta cDNA was performed by 5'RACE template switching incorporating UMIs. One entry per CDR3 protein, without DNA, is what TCRdb gives after re-calling the 5' RACE reads. The specimen's table records around 380,000 distinct CDR3 sequences. The sample comprised blood T cells: a sorted CD56 or NKG2C T cell subset, CD4+ or CD8+ T cells, or bulk PBMC T cells (not recorded which). The clonotype was recovered from a woman aged 45 to 65 in good health. The chain has TRBV7-6 and TRBJ2-5; lacking DNA, the TRBD1 call made by TCRdb goes unchecked. CDR3 sequence: CASSLVPGQGTETQYF.